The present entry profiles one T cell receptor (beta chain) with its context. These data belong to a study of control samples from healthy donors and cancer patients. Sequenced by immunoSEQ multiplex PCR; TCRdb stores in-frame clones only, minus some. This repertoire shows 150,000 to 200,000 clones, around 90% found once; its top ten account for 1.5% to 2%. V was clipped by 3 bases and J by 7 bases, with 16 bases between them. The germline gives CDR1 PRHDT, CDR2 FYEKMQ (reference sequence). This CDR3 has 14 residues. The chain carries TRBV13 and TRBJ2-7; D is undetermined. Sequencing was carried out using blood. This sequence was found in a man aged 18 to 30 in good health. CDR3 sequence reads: CASSFRASRLEQYF. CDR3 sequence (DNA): TGTGCCAGCAGCTTCCGGGCCTCCCGGTTAGAGCAGTACTTC.